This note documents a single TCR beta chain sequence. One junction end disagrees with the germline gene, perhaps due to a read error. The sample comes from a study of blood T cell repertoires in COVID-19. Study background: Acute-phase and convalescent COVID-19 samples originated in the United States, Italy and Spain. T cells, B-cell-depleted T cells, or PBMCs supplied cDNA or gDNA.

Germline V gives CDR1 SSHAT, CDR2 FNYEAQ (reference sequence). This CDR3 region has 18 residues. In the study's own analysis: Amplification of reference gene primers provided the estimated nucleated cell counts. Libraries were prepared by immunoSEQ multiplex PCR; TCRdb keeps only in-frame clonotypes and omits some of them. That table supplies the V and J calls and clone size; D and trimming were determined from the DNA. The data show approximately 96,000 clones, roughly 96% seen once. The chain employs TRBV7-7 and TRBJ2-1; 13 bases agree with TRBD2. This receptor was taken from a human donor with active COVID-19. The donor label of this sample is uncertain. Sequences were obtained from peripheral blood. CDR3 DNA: TGTGCTAGCAGCTTAACTACTACACTAGCGGGAGGGTACAATGAGCAGTTCTTC. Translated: CASSLTTTLAGGYNEQFF.